The clone carrying this T cell receptor beta chain has at least ten counts. Its cognate antigen is unknown. This record belongs to a study of regulatory T cells in long-lasting Graves disease. Time point indicated: persistent/refractory GD, antithyroid drugs over 5 years with positive TRAb. The TCR library was made from RNA that had been extracted from PBMCs in TRIzol. Diagnosing Graves' disease relied on the American Thyroid Association guidelines. General study points: Authors noted too few samples as a limitation.

Building of the TCR beta libraries involved iRepertoire HTBI primers and Arm-PCR of CDR3 regions. A single record per CDR3 protein comes from TCRdb applying MiXCR to the multiplex PCR reads. There are some 470,000 distinct CDR3 sequences in the sample; 20% to 25% occur only once, and 7% to 9% lies in the top ten. This specimen consisted of peripheral blood mononuclear cells (PBMCs), obtained when the disease was refractory, from a patient treated with antithyroid drugs. This receptor was identified in a female donor with Graves disease.

CDR3 loop: CATSDTTGTDSYEQYF. The CDR3 DNA sequence: TGTGCCACCAGTGACACCACCGGTACAGATTCCTACGAGCAGTACTTC. This chain uses TRBV24-1 with TRBJ2-7; D unclear. The CDR3 is 16 residues long. Germline V lookup: CDR1 KGHDR, CDR2 SFDVKD. Trimming stripped 4 bases from V and 1 base from J, with 16 bases between.